A single sample gave rise to the 6 T cell receptor beta chains below, sequenced in a study of OX40 agonist ivuxolimab in advanced cancers. Sequencing was performed with immunoSEQ multiplex PCR; in TCRdb, only in-frame clones are kept and a portion is missing. The sample shows fewer than 80,000 clones, 70% to 90% of them seen only once. Sequenced here: CD4+ or CD8+ T cells sorted from blood, sampled in a trial of the OX40 agonist ivuxolimab. Receptors were obtained from an adult with an advanced solid tumor such as melanoma, head and neck, liver or kidney cancer.

The chain links TRBV6-6 to TRBJ1-5; no firm D call. Trimming took off 2 bases at V and 4 bases at J, with 6 bases between the two ends. Germline CDR1 reads MNHNY; CDR2 reads SVGAGI (reference sequence). CDR3 length: 13 residues. For the CDR3, the DNA is TGTGCCAGCAGTTACGGGTTTAATCAGCCCCAGCATTTT. This translates into CASSYGFNQPQHF.

The chain carries TRBV7-9 and TRBJ1-4; possibly TRBD1 for D (6 bases). Germline values: CDR1 SEHNR, CDR2 FQNEAQ (reference sequence). V dropped 5 bases and J dropped 2 bases, with 12 bases sitting between them. CDR3 size: 15 residues. The CDR3 DNA reads TGTGCCAGCAGCGCACAGGGTACCACTAATGAAAAACTGTTTTTT. This encodes CASSAQGTTNEKLFF. Full variable domain (rest looked up from reference TRBV7-9 and TRBJ1-4): DTGVSQNPRHKITKRGQNVTFRCDPISEHNRLYWYRQTLGQGPEFLTYFQNEAQLEKSRLLSDRFSAERPKGSFSTLEIQRTEQGDSAMYLCASSAQGTTNEKLFFGSGTQLSVL.

This clone is a singleton in its sample. V and J are TRBV18 and TRBJ2-7; 11 bases fit TRBD1. The CDR3 extends over 15 amino acids. Losses at the gene ends were 3 bases for V and 3 bases for J; bases not matched to a gene: 4. Germline-derived CDR1 and CDR2 are KGHSH and LQKENI. The CDR3: CASSPGTGGIYEQYF. CDR3 nucleotide sequence: TGTGCCAGCTCACCTGGGACAGGGGGGATCTACGAGCAGTACTTC.

This chain joins TRBV7-2 and TRBJ2-1, with D possibly matching TRBD1 (5 bases). The CDR3 runs to 15 residues. Trimming stripped 5 bases from V and 0 bases from J, with 11 bases between. CDR1 SGHTA and CDR2 FQGNSA come from the germline V gene. The chain's CDR3 is CASSPDSVSYNEQFF. CDR3 nucleotides: TGTGCCAGCAGCCCCGACAGTGTCTCCTACAATGAGCAGTTCTTC.

This rearrangement joins TRBV18 to TRBJ1-2; no definite D call. Trimming took 2 bases from V and 2 from J, leaving 3 bases between them. This CDR3 spans 12 amino acids. The germline V gene has CDR1 KGHSH and CDR2 LQKENI. CDR3 DNA: TGTGCCAGCTCACCAGAAAACTATGGCTACACCTTC. As protein: CASSPENYGYTF.

In its sample, this clone ranks as medium-sized. The chain couples TRBV6-5 to TRBJ2-7; possible D gene TRBD2, 6 bases. The CDR3 covers 13 residues. With 2 bases removed from V and 5 bases from J, the gap between germline ends came to 10 bases. Germline V gene data show CDR1 as MNHEY and CDR2 as SVGAGI. CDR3 in DNA: TGTGCCAGCAGTTACAACGGGGGAGACGAGCAGTACTTC. This gives the protein CASSYNGGDEQYF.